This passage covers 31 T cell receptor beta chains from one sample sequenced in a study of blood T cell repertoires in COVID-19. Profiling relied on immunoSEQ multiplex PCR, and the TCRdb table lists in-frame clones only, not all of them. The repertoire holds 100,000 to 150,000 clones, around 88% seen once, with approximately 10% in the top ten. The sample comprised peripheral blood. The receptors come from a middle-aged man with acute or convalescent COVID-19.

This sequence joins TRBV9 and TRBJ1-2, with 9 positions matching TRBD1. The junction had 2 bases not matched to a gene; V was cut back by 0 bases and J by 5 bases. Looked up from germline, CDR1 is SGDLS and CDR2 is YYNGEE. This CDR3 contains 14 residues. The CDR3 DNA reads TGTGCCAGCAGCGTAGACGGACAGGGGTATGGCTACACCTTC. As protein: CASSVDGQGYGYTF. The variable domain in full, completed from reference TRBV9 and TRBJ1-2, reads DSGVTQTPKHLITATGQRVTLRCSPRSGDLSVYWYQQSLDQGLQFLIQYYNGEERAKGNILERFSAQQFPDLHSELNLSSLELGDSALYFCASSVDGQGYGYTFGSGTRLTVV.

This clone has just a few counts. This rearrangement joins TRBV28 to TRBJ1-2; D remains unclear. The V and J ends lost 3 bases and 4 bases respectively, with 9 bases between them. Germline V gives CDR1 MDHEN, CDR2 SYDVKM. This CDR3 contains 13 residues. The DNA of the CDR3 is TGTGCCAGCAGTTTTCAGTTATCCTATGGCTACACCTTC. Its protein is CASSFQLSYGYTF.

The gene calls are TRBV5-1 and TRBJ2-3, with TRBD2 matching over 7 bases. In germline, CDR1 is SGHRS, CDR2 YFSETQ. V lost 2 bases to trimming and J lost 1 base; unmatched junction nucleotides: 10. The CDR3 has 17 residues. CDR3 nucleotide sequence: TGCGCCAGCAGCTTATGGTCTAGCGGAAGCCGCACAGATACGCAGTATTTT. This codes for CASSLWSSGSRTDTQYF.

The chain employs TRBV5-1 and TRBJ2-1, with unresolved D. V lost 0 bases and J lost 7, with 8 bases in between. CDR1 is SGHRS, CDR2 YFSETQ, per germline. The CDR3 covers 13 residues. CDR3 residues: CASSLGPENEQFF. CDR3 DNA sequence: TGCGCCAGCAGCTTGGGTCCGGAGAATGAGCAGTTCTTC.

The chain couples TRBV10-1 to TRBJ2-3; tentative D call: TRBD1 (6 bases). The germline V and J ends were trimmed by 10 bases and 0 bases, with 14 bases remaining between them. Germline V gene lookup returns CDR1 WNHNN and CDR2 SYGVQD (reference sequence). The CDR3 has 14 residues. The CDR3 DNA reads as TGCGCCACCTCTGGACAGACCAGCACAGATACGCAGTATTTT. Amino acid sequence: CATSGQTSTDTQYF.

The rearrangement joins TRBV13 to TRBJ1-2, with a possible D match to TRBD1 (6 bases). CDR1 PRHDT and CDR2 FYEKMQ come from the germline V gene (reference sequence). V lost 3 bases and J lost 3, with 17 bases in between. There are 16 residues in the CDR3. The CDR3 sequence is CASSLGAELGHYGYTF. CDR3 sequence (DNA): TGTGCCAGCAGCTTGGGGGCGGAGCTCGGGCACTATGGCTACACCTTC.

V and J are TRBV15 and TRBJ2-5, with D possibly TRBD2 on 6 matching bases. The CDR3 loop spans 14 amino acids. Trimming shortened V by 4 bases and J by 0 bases, and 9 bases separated the two germline ends. Germline V lookup: CDR1 LNHNV, CDR2 YYDKDF (reference sequence). CDR3 nucleotides: TGTGCCACCAGCAAAAAGCGGGACCAAGAGACCCAGTACTTC. Amino acid sequence: CATSKKRDQETQYF.

This chain links TRBV7-2 with TRBJ2-7; D gene unclear. Looked up from germline, CDR1 is SGHTA and CDR2 is FQGNSA. V lost 3 bases, J lost 4 bases, and 19 bases lay in between. The CDR3 spans 16 residues. CDR3 protein: CASSFVTARPPYEQYF. DNA of the CDR3: TGTGCCAGCAGCTTTGTCACCGCTAGGCCCCCTTACGAGCAGTACTTC.

V usage is TRBV4-2 and J usage is TRBJ1-2; the D is unclear. Deletions cut 1 base from V and 4 bases from J, with 7 bases between. CDR3 length: 13 amino acids. Germline assignment: CDR1 LGHNA and CDR2 YNFKEQ. This CDR3 is CASSQAYGYGYTF. CDR3 DNA sequence: TGTGCCAGCAGCCAAGCCTACGGCTATGGCTACACCTTC.

The CDR3, as DNA: TGTGCCAGCAGCCGAACAGGGGGCAATACTGAAGCTTTCTTT. Translation: CASSRTGGNTEAFF. J is TRBJ1-1 and V is TRBV7-3, with 9 bases aligning to TRBD1. Germline values: CDR1 SGHTA, CDR2 FQGTGA. This CDR3 region has 14 residues. The V segment lost 5 bases and the J segment 5 bases; nucleotides outside the gene matches: 6.

The V and J genes are TRBV5-6 and TRBJ2-7; no definite D call. V shed 1 base and J shed 0 bases, with 17 bases lying between them. In germline, CDR1 is SGHDT, CDR2 YYEEEE. The CDR3 spans 17 residues. CDR3 nucleotides: TGTGCCAGCAGCTTGTGGCTGGTGTCGGAGATCTCCTACGAGCAGTACTTC. Translation: CASSLWLVSEISYEQYF. Looking up the rest from reference TRBV5-6 and TRBJ2-7 gives the full variable domain: DAGVTQSPTHLIKTRGQQVTLRCSPKSGHDTVSWYQQALGQGPQFIFQYYEEEERQRGNFPDRFSGHQFPNYSSELNVNALLLGDSALYLCASSLWLVSEISYEQYFGPGTRLTVT.

The chain uses TRBV6-5 and TRBJ2-1; TRBD1 aligns across 8 bases. The CDR3 runs to 14 residues. Germline trimming cut 5 bases from V and 6 bases from J; bases unmatched to any gene: 6. CDR1 is MNHEY and CDR2 is SVGAGI in the germline V gene. The CDR3 is CASSPDRAGNEQFF. CDR3 coding DNA: TGTGCCAGCAGTCCGGACAGGGCGGGCAATGAGCAGTTCTTC.

The V and J genes are TRBV29-1 and TRBJ1-1; 7 bases line up with TRBD1. The CDR3 runs 13 residues. J lost 5 bases, V lost 2 bases, and 5 bases had no gene match. Germline values: CDR1 SQVTM, CDR2 ANQGSEA. The CDR3 loop is CSVEKGAKTEAFF. In DNA form, the CDR3 reads TGCAGCGTTGAAAAGGGGGCAAAGACTGAAGCTTTCTTT.

The CDR3 DNA follows: TGTGCCAGCTCACCAGGGGAGGTCTATGGCTACACCTTC. This sequence encodes CASSPGEVYGYTF. The chain carries TRBV18 and TRBJ1-2; D is ambiguous. Deletions cut 2 bases from V and 4 bases from J, with 8 bases between. The germline V gene encodes CDR1 KGHSH and CDR2 LQKENI. This CDR3 has 13 amino acids.

The chain combines TRBV18 with TRBJ1-1; tentatively, D is TRBD1 (5 bases). The CDR3 spans 15 residues. CDR1 and CDR2 from the germline V gene are KGHSH and LQKENI. Trimming pared 3 bases from V and 1 base from J, leaving 12 bases between. CDR3 region: CASSPGGLSNTEAFF. The DNA of the CDR3 is TGTGCCAGCTCACCTGGGGGACTTTCGAACACTGAAGCTTTCTTT.

The chain joins TRBV7-2 to TRBJ1-4; no firm D call. The CDR3 runs to 15 residues. CDR1 is SGHTA, CDR2 FQGNSA, per germline. Trimming took 3 bases from V and 6 from J, leaving 14 bases between them. The CDR3 loop is CASSLSVWADEKLFF. In DNA, the CDR3 is TGTGCCAGCAGCTTGTCCGTCTGGGCAGATGAAAAACTGTTTTTT.

The table lists this clone with a count of one. The J gene is TRBJ1-1, the V gene TRBV9; possibly TRBD1 for D (6 bases). Trimming pared 0 bases from V and 4 bases from J, leaving 10 bases between. This CDR3 has 14 amino acids. The V gene's germline CDR1 is SGDLS and CDR2 YYNGEE. The DNA for the CDR3 is TGTGCCAGCAGCGTAGAAATAGGGGGCACTGAAGCTTTCTTT. The encoded protein is CASSVEIGGTEAFF.

V usage is TRBV3-1 (or the pseudogene TRBV3-2) and J usage is TRBJ2-3; 8 bases map to TRBD2. The germline V gene encodes CDR1 LGHDT and CDR2 YNNKEL (reference sequence). CDR3 size: 15 residues. V trimming: 4 bases; J trimming: 6 bases; junction bases outside the gene matches: 9. The chain's CDR3 is CASSPPGLEGDTQYF. CDR3 DNA sequence: TGTGCCAGCAGCCCCCCGGGACTAGAAGGGGATACGCAGTATTTT.

The chain has TRBV5-5 and TRBJ2-2, with TRBD1 matching over 8 bases. The CDR3 totals 15 residues. Germline CDR1 reads SGHKS; CDR2 reads YYEKEE (reference sequence). Trimming cost V 5 bases and J 1 base; bases outside gene matches: 4. This CDR3 is CASSSGTGNTGELFF. CDR3 nucleotides: TGTGCCAGCAGTTCCGGGACAGGGAACACCGGGGAGCTGTTTTTT.

J is TRBJ1-2 and V is TRBV7-9, with D tentatively TRBD1 (5 bases). The germline gives CDR1 SEHNR, CDR2 FQNEAQ (reference sequence). The CDR3 is 13 residues long. Trimming cost V 5 bases and J 8 bases, with 15 bases left between them. CDR3 loop: CASSIDSQGGYTF. The CDR3 nucleotides are TGTGCCAGCAGCATAGACTCGCAGGGCGGCTACACCTTC.

The chain uses TRBV6-1 and TRBJ1-6; tentative D call: TRBD1 (5 bases). Germline CDR1 reads MNHNS; CDR2 reads SASEGT. V was clipped by 3 bases and J by 7 bases, with 10 bases between them. This CDR3 contains 14 residues. CDR3 region: CASSDRALNSPLHF. Here the CDR3 DNA reads TGTGCCAGCAGTGACAGGGCCCTAAATTCACCCCTCCACTTT.

The rearrangement uses TRBV4-1 and TRBJ1-1; 7 bases map to TRBD1. The CDR3 loop spans 15 amino acids. Trimming at V came to 4 bases and at J to 5 bases, leaving 10 bases not matched to a gene. From germline, CDR1 is MGHRA and CDR2 YSYEKL. In nucleotides, the CDR3 is TGCGCCAGCAGCCTACAGAGAGACAGGGTAACTGAAGCTTTCTTT. Its protein product is CASSLQRDRVTEAFF.

This clone was found a few times. V gene TRBV4-2 combines with J gene TRBJ1-6, with 8 bases fitting TRBD1. The CDR3 consists of 16 residues. Looked up from germline, CDR1 is LGHNA and CDR2 is YNFKEQ. V lost 4 bases to trimming and J lost 5 bases; unmatched junction nucleotides: 7. CDR3 in DNA: TGTGCCAGCAGCCGTCAGGGGGCGGGCAATAATTCACCCCTCCACTTT. As protein: CASSRQGAGNNSPLHF.

The rearrangement uses TRBV6-4 and TRBJ2-1, with no clear D. Germline loops: CDR1 MRHNA, CDR2 SNTAGT. There are 14 residues in the CDR3. V dropped 6 bases and J dropped 0 bases, with 9 bases sitting between them. The CDR3 here is CASSPFSSYNEQFF. The CDR3 coding sequence is TGTGCCAGCAGCCCATTTAGCTCCTACAATGAGCAGTTCTTC.

V and J are TRBV10-3 and TRBJ2-1, with 8 bases matching TRBD1. The CDR3 is 15 amino acids. Germline-derived CDR1 and CDR2 are ENHRY and SYGVKD. The trim removed 8 bases at V and 4 bases at J, leaving 10 bases unmatched. CDR3 sequence reads: CAIGTTGTGYNEQFF. In DNA form, the CDR3 reads TGTGCCATCGGGACCACCGGGACAGGTTACAATGAGCAGTTCTTC.

The chain combines TRBV18 with TRBJ1-6; 8 bases agree with TRBD1. This CDR3 has 14 residues. V lost 6 bases, J lost 5 bases, and 3 bases stayed unmatched. Per germline, CDR1 KGHSH and CDR2 LQKENI. CDR3 sequence: CASSRQGNNSPLHF. In nucleotides, the CDR3 is TGTGCCAGCTCGCGACAGGGGAATAATTCACCCCTCCACTTT.

The CDR3 region is CASSLKREADTQYF. Written as DNA, the CDR3 is TGTGCCAGCAGCCTGAAGCGGGAGGCGGATACGCAGTATTTT. The rearrangement links TRBV5-4 to TRBJ2-3, with 9 nucleotides matching TRBD2. Germline trimming cut 4 bases from V and 6 bases from J; bases unmatched to any gene: 6. The CDR3 has 14 amino acids. Germline V gives CDR1 SGHNT, CDR2 YYREEE (reference sequence).

The V and J genes are TRBV6-5 and TRBJ1-4; no reliable D call. Germline CDR1 MNHEY, CDR2 SVGAGI. This CDR3 region has 13 residues. V lost 6 bases, J lost 7 bases, and 12 bases lay in between. CDR3 sequence: CASSPNPGEKLFF. The CDR3 DNA reads TGTGCCAGCAGCCCCAACCCCGGTGAAAAACTGTTTTTT.

The chain recombines TRBV5-1 with TRBJ2-1, with TRBD2 identical over 11 bases. Germline V CDR1 and CDR2: SGHRS, YFSETQ. The junction had 12 bases not matched to a gene; V was cut back by 4 bases and J by 6 bases. This CDR3 is built from 17 residues. The CDR3 region has the DNA TGCGCCAGCAGCGCTCAACCGGGACTAGCGGCGGGCAATGAGCAGTTCTTC. Protein sequence: CASSAQPGLAAGNEQFF.

This chain joins TRBV2 and TRBJ2-2, with D possibly matching TRBD1 (5 bases). The V gene's germline CDR1 is SNHLY and CDR2 FYNNEI. CDR3 length: 14 residues. Trimming shortened V by 2 bases and J by 6 bases, and 10 bases separated the two germline ends. CDR3 in DNA: TGTGCCAGCAGTGAACAGGGTTCAGCCGGGGAGCTGTTTTTT. This encodes CASSEQGSAGELFF.

This clone showed up just once. The J gene is TRBJ1-2, the V gene TRBV11-2; tentatively, D is TRBD1 (6 bases). The CDR3 spans 15 residues. V was pared by 5 bases and J by 4 bases, with 17 bases between. Germline V lookup: CDR1 SGHAT, CDR2 FQNNGV. CDR3 coding DNA: TGTGCCAGCAGCCTGTCACAGGGTTTCGCCTATGGCTACACCTTC. Translation gives CASSLSQGFAYGYTF.